This T cell receptor (beta chain) was recorded in a study of response to subunit inactivated influenza vaccine. Overall study findings and caveats: That few new T cells are recruited by each seasonal influenza vaccination was the authors' suggestion.

In regard to this clonotype: What it recognizes is unknown.

MiXCR, applied by TCRdb to the RT-PCR reads, yields one record per CDR3 protein. The sample carries about 180,000 distinct CDR3 sequences, around 9% recorded once. CDR1 and CDR2 from the germline V gene are SGHRS and YFSETQ. With 6 bases clipped from V and 3 bases from J, the junction kept 11 bases outside the gene matches. The CDR3 covers 15 residues. This clonotype originated in a man in his forties or fifties who received an inactivated influenza vaccine. Sequenced material: non-naive T cells sorted from PBMCs, taken on the day of vaccination. The J gene is TRBJ1-1, the V gene TRBV5-1, with 7 bases that match TRBD1. CDR3 loop: CASKTRPQGDTEAFF. In nucleotides, the CDR3 is TGCGCCAGCAAGACACGGCCTCAGGGGGACACTGAAGCTTTCTTT.